The 20 T cell receptor beta chains given below trace back to one sample, sequenced in a study of blood T cell repertoires in COVID-19. Clones were sequenced by immunoSEQ multiplex PCR, and TCRdb holds only the in-frame ones, with some missing. This sample has over 60,000 clones, with approximately 89% found just once. The specimen sequenced was peripheral blood. The receptors come from a woman aged 55-69 years with acute or convalescent COVID-19.

The J gene is TRBJ2-5, the V gene TRBV3-1 (or the pseudogene TRBV3-2); D remains ambiguous. Germline-derived CDR1 and CDR2 are LGHDT and YNNKEL (reference sequence). V lost 0 bases and J 4 bases, leaving 6 bases between the germline ends. The CDR3 extends over 13 amino acids. The CDR3 region has the DNA TGTGCCAGCAGCCAAGATATCGGAGAGACCCAGTACTTC. The encoded protein is CASSQDIGETQYF.

The genes are TRBV4-1 and TRBJ2-1, with a possible D match to TRBD2 (7 bases). The CDR3 has 15 amino acids. The V end lost 6 bases, the J end lost 8 bases, and 20 bases lay between the germline ends. Germline lookup yields CDR1 MGHRA and CDR2 YSYEKL. In DNA form, the CDR3 reads TGCGCCAGCAGTCTTCGGGGGGCCGCTTTCGATGAGCAGTTCTTC. Its protein is CASSLRGAAFDEQFF.

This clone was counted only a few times. V gene TRBV12-3 or TRBV12-4 combines with J gene TRBJ1-4; D is unresolved. Trimming shortened V by 6 bases and J by 4 bases, and 9 bases separated the two germline ends. The CDR3 has 13 residues. CDR3 sequence: CASSRRNNEKLFF. The DNA of the CDR3 is TGTGCCAGCAGCCGTCGTAATAATGAAAAACTGTTTTTT.

The chain joins TRBV2 to TRBJ2-5; 12 bases map to TRBD2. Germline V lookup: CDR1 SNHLY, CDR2 FYNNEI. Losses at the gene ends were 6 bases for V and 0 bases for J; bases not matched to a gene: 11. The length of the CDR3 is 18 residues. In nucleotides, the CDR3 is TGTGCCAGCAGCGACGGACTAGCGGGGAGTTTGTACCAAGAGACCCAGTACTTC. Residues: CASSDGLAGSLYQETQYF. Variable domain in full (rest from reference TRBV2 and TRBJ2-5): EPEVTQTPSHQVTQMGQEVILRCVPISNHLYFYWYRQILGQKVEFLVSFYNNEISEKSEIFDDQFSVERPDGSNFTLKIRSTKLEDSAMYFCASSDGLAGSLYQETQYFGPGTRLLVL.

V gene TRBV28 combines with J gene TRBJ2-5; possible D gene TRBD1, 5 bases. The CDR3 is made up of 16 amino acids. The germline CDR1 and CDR2 sequences are MDHEN and SYDVKM. Between the trimmed V and J ends, which lost 5 bases and 0 bases, there was a span of 16 bases. This chain's CDR3 is CASSRPRDRYQETQYF. CDR3 bases: TGTGCCAGCAGTCGACCGCGAGACAGATACCAAGAGACCCAGTACTTC.

The rearrangement uses TRBV28 and TRBJ2-5, with 8 nucleotides matching TRBD2. Germline trimming cut 8 bases from V and 4 bases from J; bases unmatched to any gene: 15. In germline, CDR1 is MDHEN, CDR2 SYDVKM. The CDR3 is 16 amino acids. The CDR3: CASGASGGGWRETQYF. CDR3 DNA sequence: TGTGCCAGCGGGGCCAGCGGGGGAGGGTGGAGAGAGACCCAGTACTTC.

In this sample, this clone turned up once. The chain links TRBV10-2 to TRBJ1-1; D possibly corresponds to TRBD1 (5 bases). The germline gives CDR1 WSHSY, CDR2 SAAADI. Deletions cut 7 bases from V and 1 base from J, with 13 bases between. This CDR3 has 14 residues. The CDR3: CASMVRAENTEAFF. In nucleotides, the CDR3 is TGCGCCAGCATGGTCAGGGCAGAGAACACTGAAGCTTTCTTT.

The rearrangement joins TRBV5-1 to TRBJ2-1; 12 bases fit TRBD2. The germline gives CDR1 SGHRS, CDR2 YFSETQ. Trimming removed 4 bases from V and 10 bases from J; junction bases left unmatched: 12. The CDR3 runs to 16 residues. The CDR3 bases are TGCGCCAGCAGCAACGGACTAGCGGGGAGTGGCTTCGAGCAGTTCTTC. Translation: CASSNGLAGSGFEQFF.

The rearrangement uses TRBV24-1 and TRBJ1-5; D is uncertain. The germline V gene encodes CDR1 KGHDR and CDR2 SFDVKD. Trimming shortened V by 4 bases and J by 7 bases, and 13 bases separated the two germline ends. The CDR3 contains 14 residues. The CDR3 nucleotides are TGTGCCACCAGTGACGAGACGGGGTACCAGCCCCAGCATTTT. Amino acid sequence: CATSDETGYQPQHF.

The chain carries TRBV7-9 and TRBJ2-7; 9 bases map to TRBD1. The CDR3 spans 13 residues. Trimming at V came to 4 bases and at J to 5 bases, leaving 3 bases not matched to a gene. The V gene's germline CDR1 is SEHNR and CDR2 FQNEAQ (reference sequence). CDR3 sequence: CASSSWDRDEQYF. The CDR3 DNA reads as TGTGCCAGCAGCTCCTGGGACAGGGACGAGCAGTACTTC.

The gene calls are TRBV30 and TRBJ1-4; tentatively, D is TRBD1 (5 bases). The germline gives CDR1 GTSNPN, CDR2 SVGIG (reference sequence). Trimming removed 2 bases at V and 6 bases at J, with 19 bases between. The CDR3 has 16 amino acids. This CDR3 is CAWSPRVGEVHEKLFF. The CDR3 DNA follows: TGTGCCTGGAGTCCACGGGTGGGGGAGGTGCATGAAAAACTGTTTTTT.

The rearrangement joins TRBV5-1 to TRBJ1-4; 7 bases are shared with TRBD1. Germline CDR1 and CDR2: SGHRS and YFSETQ. V lost 5 bases to trimming and J lost 7 bases; unmatched junction nucleotides: 2. CDR3 length: 12 residues. This CDR3 is CASRQGSEKLFF. The CDR3 DNA reads TGCGCCAGCAGACAGGGGAGTGAAAAACTGTTTTTT. Using reference TRBV5-1 and TRBJ1-4 for the parts outside the CDR3, the full variable domain is KAGVTQTPRYLIKTRGQQVTLSCSPISGHRSVSWYQQTPGQGLQFLFEYFSETQRNKGNFPGRFSGRQFSNSRSEMNVSTLELGDSALYLCASRQGSEKLFFGSGTQLSVL.

On this clone: The same CDR3 arises from other DNA sequences in this sample as well. The chain has TRBV19 and TRBJ2-5; D remains ambiguous. CDR3 length: 12 residues. V lost 0 bases and J 5 bases, leaving 4 bases between the germline ends. Germline CDR1 and CDR2: LNHDA and SQIVND (reference sequence). The CDR3 reads CASSIDRETQYF. Written as DNA, the CDR3 is TGTGCCAGTAGTATAGACCGGGAGACCCAGTACTTC.

V and J are TRBV27 and TRBJ1-5, with 9 nucleotides matching TRBD1. V was clipped by 5 bases and J by 4 bases; unmatched bases: 9. The germline V gene encodes CDR1 MNHEY and CDR2 SMNVEV (reference sequence). The CDR3 has 16 residues. In nucleotides, the CDR3 is TGTGCCAGCAGTCCATCCCCCGGACAGGGGAATCAGCCCCAGCATTTT. Translated: CASSPSPGQGNQPQHF.

The chain is built from TRBV6-6 and TRBJ1-5, with a possible D match to TRBD1 (6 bases). In germline, CDR1 is MNHNY, CDR2 SVGAGI (reference sequence). Trimming removed 5 bases at V and 2 bases at J, with 19 bases between. The CDR3 spans 17 residues. The CDR3 DNA reads as TGTGCCAGCAGTCGAGGCCAGGGGCGGCGGGGCAATCAGCCCCAGCATTTT. Translation: CASSRGQGRRGNQPQHF.

The rearrangement joins TRBV24-1 to TRBJ2-2, with 8 bases matching TRBD1. The CDR3 loop spans 16 amino acids. From germline, CDR1 is KGHDR and CDR2 SFDVKD. With V trimmed by 4 bases and J by 3 bases, 6 bases remained unmatched. CDR3 sequence: CATSDLDRGHTGELFF. CDR3 DNA sequence: TGTGCCACCAGTGACTTAGACAGGGGTCACACCGGGGAGCTGTTTTTT.

V is TRBV5-1 and J is TRBJ1-1; perhaps TRBD1 as D (5 bases). Looked up from germline, CDR1 is SGHRS and CDR2 is YFSETQ. V was trimmed by 0 bases and J by 3 bases, leaving 12 bases between them. This CDR3 spans 15 amino acids. DNA for the CDR3: TGCGCCAGCAGCTTGGGGGTACAGGAAGACACTGAAGCTTTCTTT. Its translation: CASSLGVQEDTEAFF.

The chain is built from TRBV29-1 and TRBJ2-5; D is possibly TRBD2 (5 bases). The V and J ends lost 5 bases and 5 bases respectively, with 15 bases between them. From germline, CDR1 is SQVTM and CDR2 ANQGSEA. The CDR3 loop spans 13 amino acids. CDR3 bases: TGCAGCGTTAACGTGGGGAGTTCCGAGACCCAGTACTTC. This encodes CSVNVGSSETQYF.

CDR3 DNA: TGTGCCAGCAGGGGGGGGCCTCCGAACACTGAAGCTTTCTTT. Amino acid sequence: CASRGGPPNTEAFF. This chain links TRBV28 with TRBJ1-1, with D maybe TRBD1 (6 bases). CDR1 and CDR2 (germline): MDHEN, SYDVKM. V was clipped by 6 bases and J by 1 base, with 12 bases between them. The CDR3 consists of 14 residues. Full variable domain (outside the CDR3, taken from reference TRBV28 and TRBJ1-1): DVKVTQSSRYLVKRTGEKVFLECVQDMDHENMFWYRQDPGLGLRLIYFSYDVKMKEKGDIPEGYSVSREKKERFSLILESASTNQTSMYLCASRGGPPNTEAFFGQGTRLTVV.

The chain carries TRBV5-5 and TRBJ1-5, with 9 nucleotides matching TRBD1. This CDR3 region has 15 residues. Germline assignment: CDR1 SGHKS and CDR2 YYEKEE (reference sequence). V gave up 0 bases and J gave up 7 bases; unmatched junction bases: 5. The CDR3 DNA reads as TGTGCCAGCAGCTTGGCCCCGGGACAGGGACAGCCCCAGCATTTT. Translating it yields CASSLAPGQGQPQHF.